The rows below give T cell receptor beta chains drawn from one sample of a study of CD8 T cells in Susac syndrome. TCRdb analysed the immunoSEQ multiplex PCR reads with MiXCR anew, one entry per CDR3 protein. The sample lists just under 150,000 distinct CDR3 sequences, approximately 94% occurring once. The sequenced material came from CD4+ T cells from PBMCs. These receptors all stem from a human donor in good health. Both conserved end residues are part of each CDR3. The D gene is left open where the match is weak.

d_call	cdr3_length	j_call	v_call	cdr3_aa
NA	15	TRBJ2-1	TRBV12-3/TRBV12-4	CASRSDSPLANEQFF
NA	17	TRBJ1-1	TRBV24-1	CATSDLQGEGIGTEAFF
NA	13	TRBJ1-1	TRBV20-1	CSAKLPMNTEAFF
NA	14	TRBJ2-7	TRBV6-2/TRBV6-3	CASSVATTGYEQYF
NA	17	TRBJ2-3	TRBV4-1	CASSQVKDSQITDTQYF
NA	12	TRBJ2-7	TRBV25-1	CASSEEYRQQYF
TRBD1	14	TRBJ2-7	TRBV27	CASSSRDRVHEQYF
NA	16	TRBJ1-3	TRBV18	CASSSGQSLSGNTIYF
NA	15	TRBJ1-1	TRBV5-6	CASSLVPSLNTEAFF
NA	14	TRBJ1-1	TRBV11-2	CASRLRGSATEAFF
NA	15	TRBJ1-4	TRBV12-3/TRBV12-4	CASRARTATNEKLFF
NA	15	TRBJ1-5	TRBV12-3/TRBV12-4	CASSLGSLSNQPQHF
NA	15	TRBJ2-7	TRBV5-4	CASSSAFSAPYEQYF
NA	13	TRBJ1-1	TRBV20-1	CSASLGGRTEAFF
NA	15	TRBJ1-5	TRBV4-2	CASSQSEGESQPQHF
NA	14	TRBJ2-5	TRBV10-2	CASSESGTQETQYF
TRBD1	16	TRBJ1-5	TRBV20-1	CSAGRQTGTGNQPQHF
NA	13	TRBJ2-2	TRBV14	CASSPELRGELFF
TRBD1	16	TRBJ2-7	TRBV20-1	CSARRPWTGLNYEQYF
TRBD2	19	TRBJ2-3	TRBV20-1	CSASPTSGSVLPSTDTQYF
NA	15	TRBJ2-4	TRBV10-3	CAISESDSPSNIQYF
NA	15	TRBJ2-2	TRBV7-9	CASSVRDIATGELFF
TRBD2	16	TRBJ2-2	TRBV20-1	CSARSTSGRDTGELFF
NA	15	TRBJ2-5	TRBV12-3/TRBV12-4	CASSLALGGQETQYF
NA	13	TRBJ1-1	TRBV28	CASSLLAIPEAFF
NA	14	TRBJ2-1	TRBV20-1	CSAPRGGLGNEQFF
TRBD1	14	TRBJ1-2	TRBV27	CASSFGQGAGGYTF
NA	15	TRBJ2-6	TRBV6-2/TRBV6-3	CASSAGFPGANVLTF
NA	14	TRBJ1-1	TRBV4-2	CASSQARGDTEAFF
TRBD1	13	TRBJ2-2	TRBV2	CASSRTGVGELFF
NA	13	TRBJ1-4	TRBV20-1	CSARETVNEKLFF
NA	10	TRBJ2-1	TRBV29-1	CSVAPPEQFF
TRBD1	13	TRBJ1-2	TRBV5-4	CASSRDRGRDYTF
NA	20	TRBJ1-5	TRBV6-5	CASSYVGAHPAALGNQPQHF
NA	14	TRBJ1-5	TRBV5-4	CASSRQPTNQPQHF
TRBD1	15	TRBJ2-7	TRBV5-1	CASSQGQGGPYEQYF
NA	15	TRBJ1-1	TRBV2	CASGIEGVMNTEAFF
TRBD1	13	TRBJ1-2	TRBV28	CASSLGQLYGYTF
NA	13	TRBJ2-1	TRBV10-3	CAIRPGLDNEQFF
NA	14	TRBJ2-7	TRBV18	CASSPLGESYEQYF
NA	14	TRBJ2-3	TRBV5-1	CASAPILQGDTQYF
NA	15	TRBJ2-3	TRBV20-1	CSAVPPAGHTDTQYF